This TCR beta chain was obtained from a study of Graves' ophthalmopathy and Graves' hyperthyroidism. Under 3 months in duration, the ophthalmopathy in affected donors had moderate-to-severe activity, CAS ≥3 and NOSPECS ≥4. Certain patients, namely those with other autoimmune diseases, uncontrolled infections, pregnancy or lactation, were excluded. Clinicians diagnosed using symptoms, serum thyroxine, TRAb, thyroid ultrasound and orbital computed tomography. Fresh peripheral blood (approximately 9.2 ml) yielded the PBMCs. Amplified material comprised TCR beta CDR3 regions derived from RNA transcripts. HTBI-primed first-round RT-PCR preceded second-round multiplex PCR. TCRdb reprocessed the multiplex PCR reads via MiXCR and lists one record per CDR3 protein. Of over 650,000 distinct CDR3 sequences in the sample, roughly two fifths were seen once. The CDR3 extends over 14 amino acids. Germline trimming cut 0 bases from V and 5 bases from J; bases unmatched to any gene: 5. In germline, CDR1 is DFQATT, CDR2 SNEGSKA (reference sequence).

Sequenced material: peripheral blood. The rearrangement uses TRBV20-1 and TRBJ2-5; 8 bases are shared with TRBD2. The TCR was taken from an adult man with Graves' ophthalmopathy. The CDR3 sequence: CSARDAGGYETQYF. In DNA form, the CDR3 reads TGCAGTGCTAGAGATGCGGGAGGTTATGAGACCCAGTACTTC.